The rows below give T cell receptor beta chains drawn from one sample of a study of cytomegalovirus exposure and HLA in healthy donors. The table came from immunoSEQ multiplex PCR; TCRdb's copy has only in-frame clones and leaves some out. The sample lists tens of thousands of clones; roughly 80% were seen once. The source material was PBMCs. These receptors were collected from a man in his forties or fifties in good health and CMV-seropositive. Each CDR3 is given with its conserved first and last residue. Fields, in order: V gene, clone size, J gene, D gene, CDR3 DNA, CDR3 protein. The D gene is left open where the match is weak. Size tells how often a clone was seen (once, few, many) or the class of an expanded clone, and some rows leave it out.

>TRBV6-6|NA|TRBJ2-3|TRBD2
TGTGCCAGCAGGATGTTAGCGGGAGGGACAGATACGCAGTATTTT
CASRMLAGGTDTQYF
>TRBV6-1|few|TRBJ2-2|NA
TGTGCCAGCAGTGATCAAGCGGGGAACACCGGGGAGCTGTTTTTT
CASSDQAGNTGELFF
>TRBV7-3|NA|TRBJ2-3|NA
TGTGCCAGCAGCAACAGGGCCGATACGCAGTATTTT
CASSNRADTQYF
>TRBV19|NA|TRBJ1-1|NA
TGTGCCAGTAGTATAGGAGGGCCGACAAACACTGAAGCTTTCTTT
CASSIGGPTNTEAFF
>TRBV11-2|NA|TRBJ1-2|TRBD1
TGTGCCAGCACCTCGAATCCAGGGGGACAGTACTTCTATGGCTACACCTTC
CASTSNPGGQYFYGYTF
>TRBV6-5|NA|TRBJ2-7|TRBD1
TGTGCCAGCAGTCCTCAACCGGGACAGGGGCGCGAGCAGTACTTC
CASSPQPGQGREQYF
>TRBV5-4|NA|TRBJ2-1|NA
TGTGCCAGCAGGAGCCAAGCCGGGACTGACTACAATGAGCAGTTCTTC
CASRSQAGTDYNEQFF
>TRBV10-3|NA|TRBJ1-2|TRBD1
TGTGCCATCAGTGAGCCGGTACTTGGACAGGGAAGTGGCTACACCTTC
CAISEPVLGQGSGYTF
>TRBV19|NA|TRBJ1-1|TRBD1
TGTGCCAGTAGTTTCCCGACAGGGCAGAACACTGAAGCTTTCTTT
CASSFPTGQNTEAFF
>TRBV23-1|NA|TRBJ2-1|TRBD2
TGCGCCAGCACTCCCGCTCTCCCTAGCGGGAGTAGCAATGAGCAGTTCTTC
CASTPALPSGSSNEQFF
>TRBV27|NA|TRBJ1-2|NA
TGTGCCAGCAGTTTAAACCTCCACAGCTACACCTTC
CASSLNLHSYTF
>TRBV27|few|TRBJ2-5|TRBD1
TGTGCCAGCAGTCCCGGGACAGGGGTACAGAAGACCCAGTACTTC
CASSPGTGVQKTQYF
>TRBV6-5|NA|TRBJ2-1|TRBD2
TGTGCCAGCACCCAATCGGGAGGTGGTTGGCAGTTCTTC
CASTQSGGGWQFF
>TRBV7-2|NA|TRBJ2-7|TRBD2
TGTGCCAGCAGCCTTAGGACTAGCGGGGTGAGCTCCTACGAGCAGTACTTC
CASSLRTSGVSSYEQYF
>TRBV21-1|NA|TRBJ2-7|NA
TGTGCCAGCAGCAAAGTGCAGCCTAGCGGGATCTCCTACGAGCAGTACTTC
CASSKVQPSGISYEQYF
>TRBV5-3|few|TRBJ1-2|NA
TGTGCCAGAAGCTTGGTCCGTTCCCCGGACAGCAACTATGGCTACACCTTC
CARSLVRSPDSNYGYTF
>TRBV4-1|NA|TRBJ2-1|NA
TGCGCCAGCAGCCAACACCGGGACAATGAGCAGTTCTTC
CASSQHRDNEQFF
>TRBV13|NA|TRBJ2-6|NA
TGTGCCAGCAGCTTAGGTTTCGCGTCTGGGGCCAACGGCCTGACTTTC
CASSLGFASGANGLTF
>TRBV16|once|TRBJ2-2|NA
TGTGCCAGCAGCCAATTCAGGGGTGACACCGGGGAGCTGTTTTTT
CASSQFRGDTGELFF
>TRBV6-1|few|TRBJ1-2|TRBD1
TGTGCCAGCAGTCCGCTCCGGACAGGGCTCTATGGCTACACCTTC
CASSPLRTGLYGYTF
>TRBV7-2|NA|TRBJ2-7|TRBD2
TGTGCCAGCAGCTTAGAAGGGACTAGCGAGACTTTCGGCTACGAGCAGTACTTC
CASSLEGTSETFGYEQYF
>TRBV27|NA|TRBJ2-7|NA
TGTGCCAGCAAACCGGGAGATCACTACGAGCAGTACTTC
CASKPGDHYEQYF
>TRBV19|few|TRBJ2-1|TRBD2
TGTGCCAGTAGCCAAACCGGGACTAGAGGGGATGAGCAGTTCTTC
CASSQTGTRGDEQFF
>TRBV6-1|NA|TRBJ1-6|NA
TGTGCCACTCAAGGCAGACAGGCTTCACCCCTCCACTTT
CATQGRQASPLHF
>TRBV2|NA|TRBJ1-5|NA
TGTGCCAGCAACGTCGCGGGGGCCAGACAGCCCCAGCATTTT
CASNVAGARQPQHF
>TRBV5-1|NA|TRBJ2-1|NA
TGCGCCAGCAGCCTTGGGGCACTGTTTGATGAGCAGTTCTTC
CASSLGALFDEQFF
>TRBV6-1|NA|TRBJ1-2|NA
TGTGCCAGCAGGGATCCTAGGACATTCGAACATGGCTACACCTTC
CASRDPRTFEHGYTF
>TRBV2|NA|TRBJ2-7|TRBD1
TGTGCCAGCAGTGAAGCGCGAGGGACAGAGACCTACGAGCAGTACTTC
CASSEARGTETYEQYF
>TRBV27|NA|TRBJ2-3|TRBD2
TGTGCCAGCAGTTTAGGGGCAGCGGGAGCTGCAGATACGCAGTATTTT
CASSLGAAGAADTQYF
>TRBV6-1|NA|TRBJ2-3|NA
TGTGCCAGCAGTGTCCGGGATCCCCGCACAGATACGCAGTATTTT
CASSVRDPRTDTQYF
>TRBV7-6|NA|TRBJ1-3|TRBD1
TGTGCCAGCAGCTTATTGACAGGGACCTCTGGAAACACCATATATTTT
CASSLLTGTSGNTIYF
>TRBV7-8|NA|TRBJ1-5|NA
TGTGCCAGCCAAGCGTCGGAAAATAGCAATCAGCCCCAGCATTTT
CASQASENSNQPQHF
>TRBV2|NA|TRBJ2-1|TRBD2
TGTGCCAGCACTGAACGGCTAGCGGCATTCTACAATGAGCAGTTCTTC
CASTERLAAFYNEQFF
>TRBV19|NA|TRBJ2-7|TRBD2
TGTGCCAGTAGTATAGGGACTAGCCGATACGAGCAGTACTTC
CASSIGTSRYEQYF
>TRBV5-1|NA|TRBJ2-7|NA
TGCGCCAGCAGCAGTCGGGAAGCAGGAGAGCAGTACTTC
CASSSREAGEQYF